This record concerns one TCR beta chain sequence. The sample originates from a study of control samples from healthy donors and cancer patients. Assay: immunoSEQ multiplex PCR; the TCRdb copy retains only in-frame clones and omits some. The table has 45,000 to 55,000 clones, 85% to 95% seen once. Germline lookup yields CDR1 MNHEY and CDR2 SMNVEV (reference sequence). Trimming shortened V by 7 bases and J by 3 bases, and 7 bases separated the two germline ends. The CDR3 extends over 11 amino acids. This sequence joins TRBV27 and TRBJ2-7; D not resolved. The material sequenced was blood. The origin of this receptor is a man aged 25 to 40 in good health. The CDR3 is CASTGGYEQYF. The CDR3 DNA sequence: TGTGCCAGCACTGGCGGCTACGAGCAGTACTTC.